This T cell receptor (beta chain) emerged from a study of T-cell reconstitution after alpha-beta-depleted transplantation in children. Study observations and caveats: Several hundred expanded graft clones reportedly supplied alpha-beta T cells about two months after transplant. TCRbeta diversity was high at day 60 in some patients (a result of surviving recipient T cells and thymic progenitors). From newly produced T cells came most of the T-cell counts and diversity one year after transplant.

From germline, CDR1 is SGHVS and CDR2 FNYEAQ. Trimming shortened V by 5 bases and J by 10 bases, and 9 bases separated the two germline ends. The CDR3 consists of 12 residues. This clonotype was seen a few times. Its antigen is currently unknown. Preparation of the TCRbeta library involved a method that used unique molecular identifiers. MiXCR, run by TCRdb on the PCR reads, gives a single entry per CDR3 protein. Of under 850,000 distinct CDR3 sequences detected, around 12% appear once; the ten largest clones hold 0.79%. The genes are TRBV7-6 and TRBJ1-6; D is undetermined. The source material was PBMCs, sampled before TCRalphabeta/CD19-depleted stem cell transplant. This receptor was taken from a girl aged 2 to 9 with congenital amegakaryocytic thrombocytopenia, due to receive a stem cell transplant. CDR3 protein: CASSAQGSPLHF. CDR3 coding DNA: TGTGCCAGCAGCGCGCAAGGCTCACCCCTCCACTTT.